This T cell receptor beta chain was captured by sequencing in a study of T cell repertoires in cytomegalovirus infection (dated by TCRdb to between 2017 and 2020). Study-level background: The HLA type of each donor mattered for the analysis, because public TCR beta signatures pointed to carriage of CMV infection along with the matching HLA type.

Broad study findings and their caveats: Carriers of CMV infection plus the relevant HLA type were discriminated by the cumulative frequency of public TCR beta family members in the study cohort and in an independent roughly 400-donor cohort. The ex vivo response was dominated by HLA-C-restricted CMV-specific TCR beta clonotypes, which also provided the single most frequent clonotype in two of eight donors.

The data were produced on an Illumina HiSeq 1500. In-frame beta chains were kept once TCRdb had trimmed the public reads at Q25 with fastp and called clones with MiXCR. Rows with a matching CDR3 protein are joined into one entry that keeps the most common DNA and genes. In this sample the table shows around 530,000 distinct CDR3 sequences, 26% of which occur a single time. Clones ranked in the top ten supply roughly 13% of the sample. Note on this clonotype: Its specific antigen is unknown. Base qualities are missing; no much larger clone stands one base away.

The germline V gene gives CDR1 as SNHLY and CDR2 as FYNNEI. The CDR3 runs 16 amino acids, cysteine and valine included. The read is trimmed to its CDR3 DNA, 48 bases read in frame from base 1. At the junction V is shortened by 3 bases and J by 2 bases, with 17 bases in between. The chain joins TRBV2 to TRBJ2-7; the D gene lacks a confident call. The clonotype was recovered from a human donor in good health (CMV status not recorded). Some clones in this sample may be carry-over from other donors' samples. Material for sequencing was PBMCs. The CDR3 region: CASSDRIGGKTYEQYV. Here is the DNA: TGTGCCAGCAGTGATCGGATCGGTGGTAAAACCTACGAGCAGTACGTC.